The text below deals with one TCR beta chain. This sample is drawn from a study of control samples from healthy donors and cancer patients. Data came from immunoSEQ multiplex PCR; TCRdb stores just in-frame clones and leaves some out. This table holds about 180,000 clones, around nine tenths found once. This CDR3 region has 16 residues. From germline, CDR1 is LGHDT and CDR2 YNNKEL (reference sequence). Trimming pared 0 bases from V and 0 bases from J, leaving 9 bases between. The source of this sequence is a man under 40 in good health. V usage is TRBV3-1 (or the pseudogene TRBV3-2) and J usage is TRBJ2-1; D is uncertain. The specimen was blood. The CDR3 protein is CASSQDPALSYNEQFF. Here the CDR3 DNA reads TGTGCCAGCAGCCAAGATCCGGCGCTCTCCTACAATGAGCAGTTCTTC.